This is a list of T cell receptor beta chains from one sample in a study of T cell responses to AZD1222 COVID-19 vaccine. Only in-frame clones appear in the TCRdb table, and some are missing; sequencing was by immunoSEQ multiplex PCR. Among some 100,000 clones listed, 86% were seen once. The specimen comprised peripheral blood, sampled 28 days after the second AZD1222 dose. The receptors were gathered from an adult who received the AZD1222 COVID-19 vaccine. The CDR3 runs from the conserved cysteine through the conserved F or W. D genes are given only for firm matches. Clone size is not always given. Where it is, it says once, few, many or a class for expanded clones.

cdr3_nt cdr3_aa d_call j_call v_call cdr3_length clone_size
TGTGCCAGTAGTTTTGGACAGGGGCAGTTCGAGACCCAGTACTTC CASSFGQGQFETQYF TRBD1 TRBJ2-5 TRBV19 15 NA
TGTGCCAGCAGCTTAAAGTGGGGTGGGGCCAACGTCCTGACTTTC CASSLKWGGANVLTF NA TRBJ2-6 TRBV7-9 15 once
TGTGCCTGGAGTGAGCGGTGGAACTACGAGCAGTACTTC CAWSERWNYEQYF NA TRBJ2-7 TRBV30 13 NA
TGCGCCAGCAGCCTCGACACAGGGAACTATGGCTACACCTTC CASSLDTGNYGYTF NA TRBJ1-2 TRBV5-1 14 NA
TGTGCCAGCAGTGAAGCTAGCTGGAGCACAGATACGCAGTATTTT CASSEASWSTDTQYF NA TRBJ2-3 TRBV2 15 once
TGTGCCAGCAGTCCGCCGGGACAAAATCAGCCCCAGCATTTT CASSPPGQNQPQHF NA TRBJ1-5 TRBV27 14 NA
TGCGCCAGCAGTCGGGACAGCCCAGATACGCAGTATTTT CASSRDSPDTQYF TRBD1 TRBJ2-3 TRBV5-1 13 NA
TGTGCCAGCAGGAATGGTAGGGGCTTAGGCGAGCAGTACTTC CASRNGRGLGEQYF NA TRBJ2-7 TRBV5-5 14 NA
TGTGCCAGCAGTGAACAAAGTGTCGGGGGGCGGGATGAGCAGTTCTTC CASSEQSVGGRDEQFF NA TRBJ2-1 TRBV2 16 once
TGTGCCAGCAGCCAAGGGGGGCTTGAGACCCAGTACTTC CASSQGGLETQYF NA TRBJ2-5 TRBV2 13 NA